This entry features one T cell receptor (beta chain) sequence. Its cognate antigen has yet to be identified. Base qualities are not recorded, but no much larger clone differs from it by a single base. The data derive from a study of technical replicates of blood from a handful of donors (dated by TCRdb to 2017 to 2019). Libraries were built with the immunoSEQ multiplex PCR assay. TCRdb took this table from immuneACCESS and kept in-frame rearrangements with V and J called. Such tables lack part of the clones; where checked against another copy, unresolved V genes explain under half of the gap, and the rest is unexplained. The sample has some 64,000 clones on record, approximately 97% of them singletons. The top ten clonotypes cover approximately 0.19% of the sample. From a lookup of the germline V gene, CDR1 and CDR2 are MDHEN and SYDVKM. There are 14 amino acids in the CDR3, from cysteine to phenylalanine inclusive. CDR3 DNA only is kept here, 42 bases in frame from base 1. The junction shows trimming of 3 bases on V and 3 bases on J, plus 10 bases between the germline ends.

Here the chain combines TRBV28 and TRBJ2-3, and perhaps TRBD1 as D gene, on 6 matching bases. The sequencing sample was made of T cells isolated from PBMCs. This TCR was sampled from a human donor in good health. The DNA sequence is as follows: TGTGCCAGCAGTTTGTTCACAGGGACAGATACGCAGTATTTT. This encodes CASSLFTGTDTQYF.